The rows below give T cell receptor beta chains drawn from one sample of a study of T cell repertoires in cytomegalovirus infection. TCRdb fed the reads into MiXCR, producing one record per CDR3 protein. The repertoire holds about 300,000 distinct CDR3 sequences, with roughly 25% as singletons. Sequenced input: PBMCs. The source is a human donor in good health (CMV status not recorded). Some clones in this sample may be carry-over from other donors' samples. Each CDR3 is given with its conserved first and last residue. D genes are given only for firm matches. Where a row states a size, it is once, few, many or the class of an expanded clone; other rows omit it.

CASSLRQTSYEQYF	TGTGCCAGCAGTTTAAGGCAGACCTCCTACGAGCAGTACTTC	few	NA	TRBV12-3/TRBV12-4	TRBJ2-7
CASSLSAPGQGYEQYF	TGTGCCAGCAGCTTAAGCGCTCCGGGACAGGGCTACGAGCAGTACTTC	many	TRBD1	TRBV7-2	TRBJ2-7
CASSLREGYGYTF	TGTGCCAGCAGCTTACGGGAAGGCTATGGCTACACCTTC	many	NA	TRBV11-3	TRBJ1-2
CASSLDLVTSTGNTIYF	TGTGCCAGCAGCTTGGATCTCGTCACTTCTACTGGAAACACCATATATTTT	NA	NA	TRBV5-5	TRBJ1-3
CSARGWGQGPYNEQFF	TGCAGTGCTAGGGGCTGGGGACAGGGGCCCTACAATGAGCAGTTCTTC	NA	TRBD1	TRBV20-1	TRBJ2-1
CASSEDKGRAHEQYF	TGTGCCAGCAGTGAAGATAAGGGCAGGGCACACGAGCAGTACTTC	NA	NA	TRBV2	TRBJ2-7
CASSLGGEMDEQYF	TGCGCCAGCAGCTTGGGAGGGGAAATGGACGAGCAGTACTTC	NA	NA	TRBV5-1	TRBJ2-7
CASSRREGGAKETQYF	TGTGCCAGCAGCCGTAGGGAAGGTGGTGCAAAAGAGACCCAGTACTTC	NA	NA	TRBV5-6	TRBJ2-5
CSVEAESSYNEQFF	TGCAGCGTTGAGGCTGAGAGCTCCTACAATGAGCAGTTCTTC	NA	NA	TRBV29-1	TRBJ2-1
CASSGPSGGALFDEQFF	TGTGCCAGCAGTGGCCCTAGCGGGGGGGCCCTTTTCGATGAGCAGTTCTTC	NA	TRBD2	TRBV28	TRBJ2-1
CASSLAGGGGANTGELFF	TGTGCCAGCAGCTTAGCGGGAGGTGGGGGCGCGAACACCGGGGAGCTGTTTTTT	NA	NA	TRBV7-2	TRBJ2-2
CASSLAFGQGSVQGNEQFF	TGTGCCAGCAGCTTAGCATTCGGACAGGGGAGCGTTCAGGGCAATGAGCAGTTCTTC	many	TRBD1	TRBV7-2	TRBJ2-1
CASSLALSWQFDGYTF	TGTGCCAGCAGTTTAGCGCTTTCGTGGCAGTTCGATGGCTACACCTTC	many	NA	TRBV12-3/TRBV12-4	TRBJ1-2
CASSEEIGTYSPLHF	TGTGCCAGCAGTGAAGAAATAGGGACATATTCACCCCTCCACTTT	few	NA	TRBV6-1	TRBJ1-6
CASSLPRTSGQETQYF	TGTGCCAGCAGCTTACCCAGGACTAGCGGCCAAGAGACCCAGTACTTC	many	TRBD2	TRBV7-2	TRBJ2-5
CASSQDAGLTDAFF	TGCGCCAGCAGCCAAGATGCAGGGCTCACTGATGCTTTCTTT	NA	NA	TRBV4-3	TRBJ1-1
CSARDRTGLDGYTF	TGCAGTGCTAGAGATCGAACAGGGCTGGATGGCTACACCTTC	few	NA	TRBV20-1	TRBJ1-2
CSARETGGGQPQHF	TGCAGTGCTAGAGAGACAGGGGGCGGTCAGCCCCAGCATTTT	many	TRBD1	TRBV20-1	TRBJ1-5
CSARQGAGHEKLFF	TGCAGTGCTAGACAGGGGGCGGGTCATGAAAAACTGTTTTTT	NA	TRBD1	TRBV20-1	TRBJ1-4
CASSRTGSPLHF	TGTGCCAGTAGCCGGACGGGCTCACCCCTCCACTTT	NA	NA	TRBV19	TRBJ1-6
CASSLDRGAQYF	TGTGCCAGCAGTCTAGACAGGGGGGCCCAGTACTTC	NA	TRBD1	TRBV7-6	TRBJ2-5
CASSLFGAGGADTQYF	TGTGCCAGTAGTCTCTTCGGCGCGGGGGGCGCAGATACGCAGTATTTT	NA	TRBD2	TRBV19	TRBJ2-3
CASSLTTESTQYF	TGTGCCAGCAGCTTAACCACCGAGTCGACCCAGTACTTC	NA	NA	TRBV7-3	TRBJ2-5
CSFHSGGATYNEQFF	TGCAGCTTCCATAGCGGGGGGGCAACCTACAATGAGCAGTTCTTC	few	TRBD2	TRBV29-1	TRBJ2-1
CASRHYEGLAGTEQFF	TGTGCCAGCAGACATTACGAGGGGCTAGCGGGAACTGAGCAGTTCTTC	many	TRBD2	TRBV6-1	TRBJ2-1
CASSLPGQGGYNSPLHF	TGTGCCAGCAGTTTACCGGGACAGGGGGGCTATAATTCACCCCTCCACTTT	few	TRBD1	TRBV28	TRBJ1-6
CASSTGPTTGELFF	TGTGCCAGCAGCACGGGACCGACCACCGGGGAGCTGTTTTTT	many	NA	TRBV11-2	TRBJ2-2
CASSLQGWFEQYF	TGTGCCAGCAGTTTACAGGGTTGGTTTGAGCAGTACTTC	few	NA	TRBV28	TRBJ2-7
CASTQWGSGSQETQYF	TGTGCCAGCACTCAATGGGGTAGCGGGAGCCAAGAGACCCAGTACTTC	many	TRBD2	TRBV7-2	TRBJ2-5
CASSFHYLDRGPYEQYF	TGTGCCAGCAGTTTCCACTACCTGGACAGGGGGCCCTACGAGCAGTACTTC	few	TRBD1	TRBV28	TRBJ2-7
CASSSTNEQFF	TGTGCCAGCAGCTCCACGAATGAGCAGTTCTTC	many	NA	TRBV7-2	TRBJ2-1
CASSFGTGGNSPLHF	TGTGCCAGCAGCTTTGGGACAGGGGGCAATTCACCCCTCCACTTT	NA	TRBD1	TRBV27	TRBJ1-6
CATSDPDRVGYTF	TGTGCCACCAGTGACCCGGACAGGGTGGGCTACACCTTC	few	TRBD1	TRBV24-1	TRBJ1-2
CSAPSPTSEQFF	TGCAGTGCTCCATCACCAACCTCTGAGCAGTTCTTC	once	NA	TRBV20-1	TRBJ2-1
CSAPDRVTGELFF	TGCAGTGCTCCCGACAGGGTCACCGGGGAGCTGTTTTTT	NA	TRBD1	TRBV20-1	TRBJ2-2
CASSSGGANSYEQYF	TGTGCCAGCAGTTCCGGTGGGGCGAACTCCTACGAGCAGTACTTC	NA	NA	TRBV27	TRBJ2-7
CASSPGTAREQYF	TGTGCCAGCAGCCCGGGGACAGCTCGCGAGCAGTACTTC	NA	TRBD1	TRBV7-3	TRBJ2-7
CASSVTKVYTGELFF	TGTGCCAGCAGTGTTACAAAGGTTTACACCGGGGAGCTGTTTTTT	NA	NA	TRBV2	TRBJ2-2
CASSAADSGGFSSYNEQFF	TGTGCCAGCAGCGCGGCGGATAGCGGGGGGTTTAGCTCCTACAATGAGCAGTTCTTC	few	TRBD2	TRBV9	TRBJ2-1
CASRSQGVASYEQYF	TGTGCCAGCAGGTCACAGGGAGTGGCATCCTACGAGCAGTACTTC	few	NA	TRBV28	TRBJ2-7
CASSPRRGNTGELFF	TGTGCCAGCAGCCCCCGCCGGGGGAACACCGGGGAGCTGTTTTTT	NA	NA	TRBV7-3	TRBJ2-2
CASRDRGRPQHF	TGTGCCAGCCGGGACAGGGGACGGCCCCAGCATTTT	NA	TRBD1	TRBV19	TRBJ1-5
CASSILAGNPNEQFF	TGTGCCAGCAGCATACTAGCGGGAAATCCCAATGAGCAGTTCTTC	many	TRBD2	TRBV11-2	TRBJ2-1
CASSLAVRGGRWTGELFF	TGCGCCAGCAGCTTGGCAGTGCGAGGAGGGAGGTGGACCGGGGAGCTGTTTTTT	many	NA	TRBV5-1	TRBJ2-2